These T cell receptor beta chains were read from a single sample in a study of T-cell reconstitution after alpha-beta-depleted transplantation in children. Each CDR3 protein is one row after TCRdb ran MiXCR on the PCR reads. The sample yields more than 90,000 distinct CDR3 sequences, about a tenth seen once. Specimen: PBMCs, collected before TCRalphabeta/CD19-depleted stem cell transplant. The origin of the receptors is a boy aged 2 to 9 with acute lymphoblastic leukemia, due to receive a stem cell transplant. The CDR3 runs from the conserved cysteine through the conserved F or W. Each record gives: V gene, J gene, D gene, clone size, CDR3 protein, CDR3 DNA. D genes are given only for firm matches. The size field is filled for only some rows; it gives once, few, many or a size class.

TRBV20-1	TRBJ1-5	-	-	CSASRGGSNQPQHF	TGCAGTGCTAGTCGGGGTGGAAGCAATCAGCCCCAGCATTTT
TRBV27	TRBJ2-5	-	few	CASSNRQGTPETQYF	TGTGCCAGCAGTAACCGGCAGGGGACCCCGGAGACCCAGTACTTC
TRBV6-1	TRBJ2-7	-	few	CASSSGPPKLGEQYF	TGTGCCAGCAGCTCGGGCCCACCTAAGTTGGGCGAGCAGTACTTC
TRBV20-1	TRBJ2-1	-	few	CSARGTPYNEQFF	TGCAGTGCTCGGGGCACCCCCTACAATGAGCAGTTCTTC
TRBV20-1	TRBJ2-3	TRBD2	few	CSARDQRIAGFTDTQYF	TGCAGTGCTAGAGATCAGCGGATAGCGGGGTTCACAGATACGCAGTATTTT
TRBV27	TRBJ1-2	-	-	CASRGLGSHGYTF	TGTGCCAGCAGAGGCTTGGGGAGTCATGGCTACACCTTC
TRBV12-3/TRBV12-4	TRBJ2-1	-	many	CASSPYYEQFF	TGTGCCAGCAGCCCGTACTATGAGCAGTTCTTC
TRBV20-1	TRBJ2-7	-	many	CSAVHQTYEQYF	TGCAGTGCTGTCCACCAGACCTACGAGCAGTACTTC
TRBV7-8	TRBJ2-7	-	few	CASSLKDSTGQYF	TGTGCCAGCAGCTTAAAAGACTCCACGGGGCAGTACTTC
TRBV20-1	TRBJ2-5	-	once	CSAKRTAQETQYF	TGCAGTGCCAAAAGGACAGCGCAAGAGACCCAGTACTTC
TRBV27	TRBJ2-7	-	few	CASRLKRPENYEQYF	TGTGCCAGCAGACTTAAAAGGCCGGAGAACTACGAGCAGTACTTC
TRBV12-3/TRBV12-4	TRBJ1-1	-	few	CASSLYRGMGTEAFF	TGTGCCAGCAGTTTATATCGGGGGATGGGCACTGAAGCTTTCTTT
TRBV12-3/TRBV12-4	TRBJ2-7	-	many	CASSRRLARTAYEQYF	TGTGCCAGCAGTCGCCGCCTAGCGCGGACCGCCTACGAGCAGTACTTC
TRBV12-3/TRBV12-4	TRBJ2-3	TRBD2	many	CASSMGLAGEDTQYF	TGTGCCAGCAGCATGGGACTAGCGGGAGAAGATACGCAGTATTTT
TRBV10-3	TRBJ2-7	TRBD2	-	CAITGSGKKDEQYF	TGTGCCATCACTGGGAGCGGGAAGAAGGACGAGCAGTACTTC
TRBV4-2	TRBJ1-4	-	-	CASSPLGSGNEKLFF	TGTGCCAGCAGCCCCTTGGGGAGTGGTAATGAAAAACTGTTTTTT
TRBV29-1	TRBJ1-1	-	many	CSALDRKNTEAFF	TGCAGCGCCCTGGACAGAAAAAACACTGAAGCTTTCTTT
TRBV20-1	TRBJ2-1	-	-	CCAPLGIGRAYNEQFF	TGCTGTGCTCCCCTCGGGATAGGGCGGGCGTACAATGAGCAGTTCTTC
TRBV5-4	TRBJ2-4	TRBD1	few	CASSRQGRDKNIQYF	TGTGCCAGCAGTCGACAGGGAAGGGACAAAAACATTCAGTACTTC
TRBV5-1	TRBJ1-1	-	few	CASSPVTNTEAFF	TGCGCCAGCAGCCCGGTAACGAACACTGAAGCTTTCTTT
TRBV5-5	TRBJ2-2	TRBD2	few	CASSFTGTSGNTGELFF	TGTGCCAGCAGCTTCACCGGGACTAGCGGGAACACCGGGGAGCTGTTTTTT
TRBV20-1	TRBJ2-2	TRBD2	many	CSASDPSGGDTGELFF	TGCAGTGCTAGTGACCCTAGCGGTGGCGACACCGGGGAGCTGTTTTTT
TRBV29-1	TRBJ2-5	-	few	CSVELFNGGTQYF	TGCAGCGTTGAGCTATTTAATGGAGGGACCCAGTACTTC
TRBV7-9	TRBJ2-1	TRBD2	few	CASSSTSGRAYNEQFF	TGTGCCAGCAGCTCAACTAGCGGGAGGGCCTACAATGAGCAGTTCTTC
TRBV6-1	TRBJ1-5	-	few	CASIVVAGNQPQHF	TGTGCCAGCATAGTTGTGGCAGGGAATCAGCCCCAGCATTTT
TRBV5-1	TRBJ2-2	-	many	CASSREGAIGTGELFF	TGCGCCAGCAGCCGGGAAGGGGCTATTGGAACCGGGGAGCTGTTTTTT
TRBV28	TRBJ2-3	TRBD1	-	CASSTGGEATDTQYF	TGTGCCAGCAGTACAGGGGGTGAAGCCACAGATACGCAGTATTTT
TRBV18	TRBJ2-3	-	-	CASSPQGQTTDTQYF	TGTGCCAGCTCACCTCAAGGACAGACCACAGATACGCAGTATTTT
TRBV4-2	TRBJ2-7	TRBD2	few	CASSQDKAGLAGGYEQYF	TGTGCCAGCAGCCAAGATAAGGCCGGACTAGCGGGAGGCTACGAGCAGTACTTC
TRBV29-1	TRBJ2-7	TRBD2	-	CSVLAGSTYEQYF	TGCAGCGTTCTAGCGGGCTCTACCTACGAGCAGTACTTC
TRBV7-3	TRBJ2-1	TRBD1	-	CASSSNRDRGLYNEQFF	TGTGCCAGCAGCTCTAACCGGGACAGGGGTTTATACAATGAGCAGTTCTTC
TRBV20-1	TRBJ2-7	TRBD2	many	CSATQGTSDEQYF	TGCAGTGCCACCCAGGGTACTAGCGATGAGCAGTACTTC
TRBV3-1	TRBJ2-2	-	few	CASSQPQGNGELFF	TGTGCCAGCAGCCAACCCCAGGGAAACGGGGAGCTGTTTTTT
TRBV6-6	TRBJ2-7	-	few	CASSYGDSYEQYF	TGTGCCAGCAGTTACGGGGACTCCTACGAGCAGTACTTC
TRBV5-6	TRBJ1-5	TRBD1	few	CASPRQGASNQPQHF	TGTGCCAGCCCGCGACAGGGGGCTAGCAATCAGCCCCAGCATTTT
TRBV15	TRBJ2-1	-	few	CATSRDSLGEQFF	TGTGCCACCAGCAGAGATTCCCTGGGTGAGCAGTTCTTC
TRBV29-1	TRBJ2-3	TRBD2	few	CSVVRLAEVSTDTQYF	TGCAGCGTTGTCCGACTAGCGGAGGTTAGCACAGATACGCAGTATTTT
TRBV20-1	TRBJ1-2	-	few	CSARAPGAGGYGYTF	TGCAGTGCTAGAGCCCCCGGGGCAGGCGGCTATGGCTACACCTTC
TRBV28	TRBJ2-7	-	many	CASSPDSYEQYF	TGTGCCAGCAGCCCCGACAGCTACGAGCAGTACTTC
TRBV28	TRBJ1-2	-	-	CASSLTAFYGYTF	TGTGCCAGCAGTTTAACAGCGTTCTATGGCTACACCTTC
TRBV20-1	TRBJ2-7	-	-	CSGALGGLGVYEQYF	TGCAGTGGTGCCCTGGGGGGACTTGGGGTCTACGAGCAGTACTTC
TRBV12-3/TRBV12-4	TRBJ2-3	TRBD2	many	CASSGLVGGTDTQYF	TGTGCCAGCAGTGGACTAGTTGGGGGCACAGATACGCAGTATTTT
TRBV18	TRBJ1-1	TRBD1	few	CASSPRTGAIMEAFF	TGTGCCAGCTCACCAAGGACAGGGGCTATTATGGAAGCTTTCTTT
TRBV5-1	TRBJ1-2	-	few	CASSAAGAVFYGYTF	TGCGCCAGCAGCGCGGCGGGGGCAGTTTTCTATGGCTACACCTTC
TRBV5-1	TRBJ2-1	TRBD2	-	CASSAIAGGPAGEQFF	TGCGCCAGCAGCGCCATAGCGGGAGGGCCTGCAGGGGAGCAGTTCTTC
TRBV7-2	TRBJ2-5	TRBD1	many	CASSSDRGTETQYF	TGTGCCAGCAGTTCGGACAGGGGTACAGAGACCCAGTACTTC
TRBV12-3/TRBV12-4	TRBJ2-7	TRBD2	few	CASNPPPGLAGGRHEQYF	TGTGCCAGCAATCCACCTCCGGGACTAGCGGGAGGGCGACACGAGCAGTACTTC
TRBV27	TRBJ1-1	TRBD1	few	CASRLGQGNTEAFF	TGTGCCAGCAGGCTGGGACAGGGGAACACTGAAGCTTTCTTT
TRBV5-1	TRBJ2-7	TRBD1	many	CASSLYPSGQSDYEQYF	TGCGCCAGCAGCTTGTACCCCTCGGGACAGTCAGACTACGAGCAGTACTTC
TRBV6-1	TRBJ2-7	-	few	CASGHQGTSYEQYF	TGTGCCAGCGGACACCAGGGGACCTCCTACGAGCAGTACTTC
TRBV5-1	TRBJ2-1	-	many	CASSLYFDDEQFF	TGCGCCAGCAGCTTATATTTTGACGATGAGCAGTTCTTC
TRBV30	TRBJ2-7	TRBD2	few	CAWSHPGTSGSYEQYF	TGTGCCTGGAGCCACCCGGGGACTAGCGGGAGCTACGAGCAGTACTTC
TRBV7-9	TRBJ2-1	-	-	CASSLVGVPYNEQFF	TGTGCCAGCAGCTTAGTCGGGGTCCCCTACAATGAGCAGTTCTTC
TRBV20-1	TRBJ1-2	-	many	CSARDRGGDGYTF	TGCAGTGCTAGAGATAGAGGGGGGGATGGCTACACCTTC
TRBV10-3	TRBJ2-5	TRBD2	many	CAISEPPVVLAGGPRATQYF	TGTGCCATCAGTGAGCCCCCAGTGGTACTAGCGGGAGGGCCTCGGGCGACCCAGTACTTC
TRBV10-3	TRBJ2-7	-	-	CAINRDRGVLEQYF	TGTGCCATCAATCGGGACCGTGGGGTGTTGGAGCAGTACTTC